Sequencing of this T cell receptor (beta chain) was carried out in a study of blood T cell repertoires in COVID-19. About the research overall: COVID-19 samples from acute and convalescent phases originated in the United States, Italy and Spain. Sources were T cells, B-cell-depleted T cells, or PBMCs; the material itself was cDNA or gDNA.

In the source study's methods: Estimated nucleated cell counts came from reference gene primer amplification. Clones were read by immunoSEQ multiplex PCR, and TCRdb kept only the in-frame ones, dropping some. Clonal size and the V and J genes are those of that table, whereas D and trimming came from the DNA. The sample holds roughly 200,000 clones, 88% seen once. V was pared by 8 bases and J by 3 bases, with 9 bases of the junction left unmatched. The germline gives CDR1 LNHDA, CDR2 SQIVND (reference sequence). The CDR3 has 15 residues. Sequenced: peripheral blood. V gene TRBV19 combines with J gene TRBJ1-2; 10 nucleotides match TRBD1. The TCR sequence derives from a middle-aged man with active or convalescent COVID-19. This chain's CDR3 is CASGLGTGVDYGYTF. In nucleotides, the CDR3 is TGTGCCAGTGGGCTTGGGACAGGGGTGGACTATGGCTACACCTTC.